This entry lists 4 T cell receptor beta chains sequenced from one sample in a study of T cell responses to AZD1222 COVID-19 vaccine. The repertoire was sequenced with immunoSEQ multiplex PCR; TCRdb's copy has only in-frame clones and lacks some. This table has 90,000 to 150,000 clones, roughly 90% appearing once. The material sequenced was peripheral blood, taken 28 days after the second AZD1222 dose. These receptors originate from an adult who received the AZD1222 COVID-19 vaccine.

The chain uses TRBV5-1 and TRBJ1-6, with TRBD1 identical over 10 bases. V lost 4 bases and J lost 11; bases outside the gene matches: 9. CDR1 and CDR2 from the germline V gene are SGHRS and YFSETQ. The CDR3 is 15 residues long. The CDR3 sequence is CASSLEGQGRAPLHF. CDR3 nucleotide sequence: TGCGCCAGCAGCCTGGAGGGACAGGGGCGCGCACCCCTCCACTTT.

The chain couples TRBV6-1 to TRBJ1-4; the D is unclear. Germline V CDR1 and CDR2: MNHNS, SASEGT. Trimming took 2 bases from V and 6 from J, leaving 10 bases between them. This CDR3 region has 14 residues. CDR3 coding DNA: TGTGCCAGCAGTGAAATGGATTTGGATGAAAAACTGTTTTTT. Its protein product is CASSEMDLDEKLFF.

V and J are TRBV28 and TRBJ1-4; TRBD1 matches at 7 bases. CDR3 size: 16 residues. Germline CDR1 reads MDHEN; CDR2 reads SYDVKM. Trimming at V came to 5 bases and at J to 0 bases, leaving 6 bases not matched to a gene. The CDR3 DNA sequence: TGTGCCAGCAGTACCGGGACAGCGACAACTAATGAAAAACTGTTTTTT. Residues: CASSTGTATTNEKLFF.

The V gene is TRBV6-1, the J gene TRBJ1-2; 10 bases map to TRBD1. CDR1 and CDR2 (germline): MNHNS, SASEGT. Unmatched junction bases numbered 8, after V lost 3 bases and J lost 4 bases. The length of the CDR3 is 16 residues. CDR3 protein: CASSDRDRGSFYGYTF. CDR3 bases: TGTGCCAGCAGTGACCGGGACAGGGGTTCTTTCTATGGCTACACCTTC.